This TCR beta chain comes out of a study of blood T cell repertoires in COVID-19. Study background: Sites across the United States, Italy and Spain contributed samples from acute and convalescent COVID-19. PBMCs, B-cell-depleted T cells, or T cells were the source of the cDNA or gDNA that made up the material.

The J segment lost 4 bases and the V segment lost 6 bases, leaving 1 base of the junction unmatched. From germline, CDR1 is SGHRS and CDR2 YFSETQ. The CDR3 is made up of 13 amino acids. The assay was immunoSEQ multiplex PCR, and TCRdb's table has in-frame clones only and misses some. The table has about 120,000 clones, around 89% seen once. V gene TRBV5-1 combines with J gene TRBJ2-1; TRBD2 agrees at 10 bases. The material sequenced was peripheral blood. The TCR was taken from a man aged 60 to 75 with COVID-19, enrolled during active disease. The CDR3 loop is CASKLAGYNEQFF. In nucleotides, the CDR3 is TGCGCCAGCAAACTAGCGGGGTACAATGAGCAGTTCTTC.